The 7 T cell receptor beta chains below come from one sample, sequenced in a study of CD8+ T cells in alopecia areata (dated by TCRdb to about 2018). Library creation used the immunoSEQ multiplex PCR assay. To provide template for TCR sequencing, every sample had RNA extracted and reverse transcribed into cDNA. TCRdb provides this immuneACCESS table in a form limited to in-frame rearrangements. Some clones are lacking; in checked studies, under half of them reflect an unresolved V gene, and why the rest are absent is not known. This sample holds fewer than 150,000 clones; roughly 63% were observed only once. The ten largest clonotypes hold 30% of the sample. The time point label for this specimen denotes: around 4 weeks on oral tofacitinib. The treatment or condition label, as the study defines it: oral pan-JAK inhibitor, 5-10 mg twice daily. Specimen: CD8+ T cells sorted from blood, collected at week 4, from a patient treated with tofacitinib. The source is a human donor with alopecia areata.

The rearrangement uses TRBV9 and TRBJ1-6; D remains unclear. The CDR3 runs to 15 residues. Per germline, CDR1 SGDLS and CDR2 YYNGEE. Trimming shortened V by 0 bases and J by 5 bases, and 9 bases separated the two germline ends. The CDR3 is CASSVGGVHNSPLHF. CDR3 DNA sequence: TGTGCCAGCAGCGTAGGTGGGGTCCATAATTCACCCCTCCACTTT.

This sequence joins TRBV6-1 and TRBJ2-4; D is unresolved. Germline-derived CDR1 and CDR2 are MNHNS and SASEGT. Between the trimmed V and J ends, which lost 1 base and 0 bases, there was a span of 10 bases. The CDR3 consists of 16 residues. The chain's CDR3 is CASSEEEFPAKNIQYF. In nucleotides, the CDR3 is TGTGCCAGCAGTGAAGAGGAGTTCCCAGCCAAAAACATTCAGTACTTC.

The chain couples TRBV30 to TRBJ1-1; tentatively, D is TRBD1 (6 bases). The V and J ends lost 0 bases and 1 base respectively, with 21 bases between them. From germline, CDR1 is GTSNPN and CDR2 SVGIG (reference sequence). The CDR3 extends over 18 amino acids. CDR3 in DNA: TGTGCCTGGAGTGTACCCAATTTGACGGGACAAGAGAACACTGAAGCTTTCTTT. Translation gives CAWSVPNLTGQENTEAFF.

V gene TRBV28 combines with J gene TRBJ2-7; 7 nucleotides align to TRBD2. This CDR3 has 17 residues. The germline CDR1 and CDR2 sequences are MDHEN and SYDVKM. Trimming cost V 5 bases and J 2 bases; bases outside gene matches: 15. In DNA, the CDR3 is TGTGCCAGCAGTGCCCTCTCGGGGGGAAGGTCCCCCTACGAGCAGTACTTC. The encoded protein is CASSALSGGRSPYEQYF.

The chain has TRBV6-5 and TRBJ1-2; weak D call: TRBD1 (5 bases). CDR3 length: 14 amino acids. Germline CDR1 MNHEY, CDR2 SVGAGI. The V gene lost 0 bases and the J gene lost 6 bases, with 11 bases spanning the gap. This CDR3 reads CASSYSGQGDGYTF. DNA of the CDR3: TGTGCCAGCAGTTACTCGGGGCAGGGTGATGGCTACACCTTC.

The chain is built from TRBV5-6 and TRBJ1-6; the match to TRBD1 covers 7 bases. Losses at the gene ends were 4 bases for V and 10 bases for J; bases not matched to a gene: 14. The CDR3 has 16 amino acids. Germline V lookup: CDR1 SGHDT, CDR2 YYEEEE. The chain's CDR3 is CASSAGAGGFGSPLHF. The CDR3 nucleotides are TGTGCCAGCAGCGCCGGCGCAGGGGGGTTTGGGTCACCCCTCCACTTT.

The rearrangement uses TRBV7-2 and TRBJ2-5; no reliable D call. CDR3 size: 13 residues. Trimming took off 5 bases at V and 5 bases at J, with 12 bases between the two ends. Germline V lookup: CDR1 SGHTA, CDR2 FQGNSA. CDR3 protein: CASSPTPGETQYF. The CDR3 nucleotides are TGTGCCAGCAGCCCTACACCCGGGGAGACCCAGTACTTC.